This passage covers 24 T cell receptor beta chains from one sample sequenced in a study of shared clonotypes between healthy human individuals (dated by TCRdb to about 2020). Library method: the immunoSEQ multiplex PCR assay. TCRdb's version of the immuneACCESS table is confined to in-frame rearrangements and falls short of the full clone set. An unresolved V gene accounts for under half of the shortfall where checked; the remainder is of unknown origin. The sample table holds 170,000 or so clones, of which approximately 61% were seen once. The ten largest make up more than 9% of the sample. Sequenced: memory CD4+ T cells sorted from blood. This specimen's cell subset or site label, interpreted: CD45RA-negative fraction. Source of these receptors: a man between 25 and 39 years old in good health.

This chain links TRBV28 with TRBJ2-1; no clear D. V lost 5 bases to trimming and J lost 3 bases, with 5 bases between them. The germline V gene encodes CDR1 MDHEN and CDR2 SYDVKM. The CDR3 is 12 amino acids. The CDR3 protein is CASSLNYNEQFF. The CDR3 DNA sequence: TGTGCCAGCAGTCTGAACTACAATGAGCAGTTCTTC.

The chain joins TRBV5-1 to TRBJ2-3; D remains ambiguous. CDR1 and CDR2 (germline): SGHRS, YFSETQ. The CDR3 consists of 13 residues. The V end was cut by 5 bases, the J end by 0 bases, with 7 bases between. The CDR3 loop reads CASSPTSTDTQYF. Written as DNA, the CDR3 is TGCGCCAGCAGTCCGACTAGCACAGATACGCAGTATTTT.

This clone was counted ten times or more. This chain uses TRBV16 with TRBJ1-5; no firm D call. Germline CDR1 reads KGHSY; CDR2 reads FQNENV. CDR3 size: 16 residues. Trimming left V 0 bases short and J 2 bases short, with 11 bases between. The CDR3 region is CASSQSGVGGNQPQHF. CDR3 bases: TGTGCCAGCAGCCAATCCGGTGTTGGCGGCAATCAGCCCCAGCATTTT.

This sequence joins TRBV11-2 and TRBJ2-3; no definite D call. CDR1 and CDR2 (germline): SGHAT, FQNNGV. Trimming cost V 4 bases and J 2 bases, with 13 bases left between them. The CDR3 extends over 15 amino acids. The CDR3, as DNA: TGTGCCAGCAGCTCCCGTCGCAGATACACAGATACGCAGTATTTT. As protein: CASSSRRRYTDTQYF.

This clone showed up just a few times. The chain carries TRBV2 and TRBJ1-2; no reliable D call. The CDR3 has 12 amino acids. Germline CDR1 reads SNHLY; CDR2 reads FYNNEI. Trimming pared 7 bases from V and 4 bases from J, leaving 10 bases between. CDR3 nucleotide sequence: TGTGCCAGCAAGGCAGAACGCTATGGCTACACCTTC. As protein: CASKAERYGYTF. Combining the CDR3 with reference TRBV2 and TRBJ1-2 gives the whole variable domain EPEVTQTPSHQVTQMGQEVILRCVPISNHLYFYWYRQILGQKVEFLVSFYNNEISEKSEIFDDQFSVERPDGSNFTLKIRSTKLEDSAMYFCASKAERYGYTFGSGTRLTVV.

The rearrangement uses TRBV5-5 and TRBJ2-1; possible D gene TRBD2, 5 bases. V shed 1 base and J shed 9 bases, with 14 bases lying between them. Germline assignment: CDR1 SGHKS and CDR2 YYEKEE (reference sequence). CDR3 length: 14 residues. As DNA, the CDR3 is TGTGCCAGCAGCTTGACTTTCCGGGCGGGTGAGCAGTTCTTC. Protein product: CASSLTFRAGEQFF.

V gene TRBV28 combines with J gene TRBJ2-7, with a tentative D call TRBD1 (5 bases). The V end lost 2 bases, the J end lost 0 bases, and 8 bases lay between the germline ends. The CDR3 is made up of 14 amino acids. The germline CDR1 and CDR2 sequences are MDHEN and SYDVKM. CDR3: CASSLTGNSYEQYF. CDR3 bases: TGTGCCAGCAGTTTAACAGGAAACTCCTACGAGCAGTACTTC.

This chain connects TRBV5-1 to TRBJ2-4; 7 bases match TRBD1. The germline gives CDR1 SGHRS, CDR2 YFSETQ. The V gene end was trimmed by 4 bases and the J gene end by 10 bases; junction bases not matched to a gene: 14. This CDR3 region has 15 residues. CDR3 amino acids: CASSPDRVSRTIQYF. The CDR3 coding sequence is TGCGCCAGCAGCCCCGACAGGGTCTCAAGAACAATTCAGTACTTC.

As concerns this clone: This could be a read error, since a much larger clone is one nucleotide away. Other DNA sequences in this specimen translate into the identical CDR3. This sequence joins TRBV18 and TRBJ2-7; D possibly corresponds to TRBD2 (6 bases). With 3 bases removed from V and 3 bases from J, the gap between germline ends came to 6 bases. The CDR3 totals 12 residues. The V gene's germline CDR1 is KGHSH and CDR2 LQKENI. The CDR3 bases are TGTGCCAGCTCACCCGGGGGCTACGAGCAGTACTTC. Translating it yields CASSPGGYEQYF.

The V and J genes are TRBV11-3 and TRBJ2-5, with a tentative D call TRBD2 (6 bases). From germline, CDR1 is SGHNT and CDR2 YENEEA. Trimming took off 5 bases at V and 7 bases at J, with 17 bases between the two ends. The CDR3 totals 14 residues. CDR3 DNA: TGTGCCAGCAGCGAAAACAGCGGGCTGGGGACCCAGTACTTC. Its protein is CASSENSGLGTQYF.

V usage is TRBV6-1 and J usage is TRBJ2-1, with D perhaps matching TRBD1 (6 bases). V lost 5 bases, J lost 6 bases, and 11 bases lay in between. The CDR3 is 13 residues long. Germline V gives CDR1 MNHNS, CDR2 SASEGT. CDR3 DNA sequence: TGTGCCAGCAGTAGGGGGTTTCCCAATGAGCAGTTCTTC. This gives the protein CASSRGFPNEQFF.

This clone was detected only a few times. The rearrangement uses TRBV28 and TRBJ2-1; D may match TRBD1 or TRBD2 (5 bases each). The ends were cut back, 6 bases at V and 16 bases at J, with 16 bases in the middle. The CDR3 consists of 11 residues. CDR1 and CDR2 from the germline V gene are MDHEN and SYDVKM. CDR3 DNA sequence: TGTGCCAGCAGCCGCCGGGACCGAACATTCTTC. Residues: CASSRRDRTFF.

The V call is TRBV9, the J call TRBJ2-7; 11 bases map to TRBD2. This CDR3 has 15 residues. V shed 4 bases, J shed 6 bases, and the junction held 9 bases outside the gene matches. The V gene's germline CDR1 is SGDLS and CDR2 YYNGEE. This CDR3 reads CASSTLAGEGGEQYF. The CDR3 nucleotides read TGTGCCAGCAGCACACTAGCGGGAGAAGGGGGCGAGCAGTACTTC.

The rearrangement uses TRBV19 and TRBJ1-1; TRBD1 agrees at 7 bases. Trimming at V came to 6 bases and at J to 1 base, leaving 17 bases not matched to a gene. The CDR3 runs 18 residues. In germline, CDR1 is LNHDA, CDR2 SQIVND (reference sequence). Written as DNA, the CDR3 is TGTGCCAGTAGCACCGGAGTGACAGGGCTTAGGGCGAACACTGAAGCTTTCTTT. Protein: CASSTGVTGLRANTEAFF.

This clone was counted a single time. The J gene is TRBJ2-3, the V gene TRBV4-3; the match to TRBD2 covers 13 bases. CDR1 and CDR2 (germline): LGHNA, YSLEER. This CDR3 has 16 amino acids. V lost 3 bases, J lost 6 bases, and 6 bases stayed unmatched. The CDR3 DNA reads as TGCGCCAGCAGCCACAGACTAGCGGGAGGTTCGGATACGCAGTATTTT. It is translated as CASSHRLAGGSDTQYF.

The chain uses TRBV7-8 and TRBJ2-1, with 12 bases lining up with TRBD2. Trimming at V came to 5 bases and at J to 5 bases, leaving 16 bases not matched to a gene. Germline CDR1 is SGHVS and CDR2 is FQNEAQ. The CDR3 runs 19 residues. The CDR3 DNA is TGTGCCAGCAGCCCATCCCGGAGACTAGCGGGAGATTCGCACAATGAGCAGTTCTTC. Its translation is CASSPSRRLAGDSHNEQFF.

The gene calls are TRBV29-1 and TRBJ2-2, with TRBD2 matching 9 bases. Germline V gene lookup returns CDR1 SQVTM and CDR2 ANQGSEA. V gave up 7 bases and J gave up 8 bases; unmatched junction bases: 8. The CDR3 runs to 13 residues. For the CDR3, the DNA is TGCAGCGCCGGGAGCGGGAGGTTGGGGGAGCTGTTTTTT. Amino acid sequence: CSAGSGRLGELFF.

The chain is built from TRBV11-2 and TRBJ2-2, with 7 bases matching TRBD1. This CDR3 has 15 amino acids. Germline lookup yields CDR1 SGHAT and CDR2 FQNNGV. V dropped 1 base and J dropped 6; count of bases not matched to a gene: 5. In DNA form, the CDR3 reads TGTGCCAGCAGCTTAGCGAACAGGGGTGCCGGGGAGCTGTTTTTT. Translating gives CASSLANRGAGELFF.

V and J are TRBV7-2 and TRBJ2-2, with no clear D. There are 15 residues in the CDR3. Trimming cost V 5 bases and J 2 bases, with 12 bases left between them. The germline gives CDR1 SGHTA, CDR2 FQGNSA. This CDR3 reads CASSPRSTNTGELFF. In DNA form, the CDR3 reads TGTGCCAGCAGCCCCCGGTCTACCAACACCGGGGAGCTGTTTTTT.

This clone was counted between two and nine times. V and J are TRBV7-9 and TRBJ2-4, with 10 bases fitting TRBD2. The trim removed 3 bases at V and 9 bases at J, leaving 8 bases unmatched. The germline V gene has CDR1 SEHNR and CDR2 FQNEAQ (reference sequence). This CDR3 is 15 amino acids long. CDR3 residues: CASSLEREGHSIQYF. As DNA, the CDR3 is TGTGCCAGCAGCTTGGAGCGGGAGGGCCATTCCATTCAGTACTTC. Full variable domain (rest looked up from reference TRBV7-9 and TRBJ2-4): DTGVSQNPRHKITKRGQNVTFRCDPISEHNRLYWYRQTLGQGPEFLTYFQNEAQLEKSRLLSDRFSAERPKGSFSTLEIQRTEQGDSAMYLCASSLEREGHSIQYFGAGTRLSVL.

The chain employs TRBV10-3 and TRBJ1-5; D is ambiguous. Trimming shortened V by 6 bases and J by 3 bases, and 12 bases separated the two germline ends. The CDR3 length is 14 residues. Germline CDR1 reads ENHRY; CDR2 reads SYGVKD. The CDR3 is CAISTVGNNQPQHF. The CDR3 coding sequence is TGTGCCATCAGCACGGTTGGGAACAATCAGCCCCAGCATTTT.

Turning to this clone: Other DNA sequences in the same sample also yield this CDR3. The CDR3 DNA follows: TGCGCCAGCAGCTCGGGGACAGGGGACGAGCAGTACTTC. Residues: CASSSGTGDEQYF. V gene TRBV5-1 combines with J gene TRBJ2-7; 10 bases agree with TRBD1. Trimming took 3 bases from V and 5 from J; bases not matched to a gene: 2. The CDR3 sequence is 13 residues long. Germline values: CDR1 SGHRS, CDR2 YFSETQ.

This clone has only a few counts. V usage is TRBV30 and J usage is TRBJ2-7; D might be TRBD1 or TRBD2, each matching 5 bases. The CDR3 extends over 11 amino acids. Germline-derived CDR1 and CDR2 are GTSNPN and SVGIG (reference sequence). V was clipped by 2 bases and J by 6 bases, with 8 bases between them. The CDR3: CAWSWDGEQYF. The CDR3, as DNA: TGTGCCTGGAGTTGGGACGGCGAGCAGTACTTC.

The CDR3, as DNA: TGTGCCACCGAGCACGGGAGTGGCAATGAGCAGTTCTTC. Residues: CATEHGSGNEQFF. This chain joins TRBV10-3 and TRBJ2-1, with D possibly being TRBD2 (6 bases). Per the germline V gene, CDR1 is ENHRY and CDR2 is SYGVKD. V gave up 10 bases and J gave up 6 bases, with 16 bases separating them. CDR3 length: 13 residues.